This T cell receptor beta chain was documented in a study of blood T cell repertoires in COVID-19. Here immunoSEQ multiplex PCR was the method, and the copy in TCRdb shows in-frame clones only, minus some. The sample lists tens of thousands of clones, 85% occurring once. Looked up from germline, CDR1 is SNHLY and CDR2 is FYNNEI. This CDR3 contains 15 residues. The V and J ends lost 7 bases and 2 bases respectively, with 15 bases between them. This clone occurred a few times. This TCR came from a man older than 75 with acute or convalescent COVID-19. The specimen sequenced was peripheral blood. This rearrangement joins TRBV2 to TRBJ1-3; possibly TRBD1 for D (6 bases). The CDR3 spells CASKTRGSAGNTIYF. In DNA, the CDR3 is TGTGCCAGCAAAACCAGGGGAAGCGCTGGAAACACCATATATTTT. The entire variable domain, with the rest obtained from reference TRBV2 and TRBJ1-3, is as follows: EPEVTQTPSHQVTQMGQEVILRCVPISNHLYFYWYRQILGQKVEFLVSFYNNEISEKSEIFDDQFSVERPDGSNFTLKIRSTKLEDSAMYFCASKTRGSAGNTIYFGEGSWLTVV.